This TCR beta chain stems from a study of blood T cell repertoires in COVID-19. A few counts support this clone. As handled by the study authors: It was from reference gene primer amplification that nucleated cell counts were estimated. The method was immunoSEQ multiplex PCR; TCRdb's version includes in-frame clones alone and lacks a portion of them. That table furnishes V, J and clone size, whereas the DNA furnished D and trimming. The sample has fewer than 120,000 clones, approximately 82% seen once; the top ten hold around 4%. The J segment lost 7 bases and the V segment lost 0 bases, leaving 8 bases of the junction unmatched. This CDR3 has 15 residues. Germline V gene lookup returns CDR1 LGHNA and CDR2 YSLEER.

The J gene is TRBJ2-7, the V gene TRBV4-3; 8 positions agree with TRBD2. Sequencing was carried out using peripheral blood. This clonotype was sampled from an elderly woman with acute or convalescent COVID-19. The CDR3 sequence is CASSQDRAGAREQYF. DNA of the CDR3: TGCGCCAGCAGCCAAGATAGAGCGGGAGCACGTGAGCAGTACTTC.